These 30 T cell receptor beta chains came from one sample sequenced in a study of T cells in Graves' hyperthyroidism and ophthalmopathy. Regions amplified from RNA transcripts were the TCR beta CDR3 regions. The TCR CDR3 first-round RT-PCR relied on the HTBI primer set. From the multiplex PCR reads, TCRdb called clonotypes with MiXCR, one entry per CDR3 protein. The table has about 350,000 distinct CDR3 sequences, around a sixth seen once. The sample comprised blood. The origin of the receptors is a woman aged 40 to 50 with Graves' ophthalmopathy.

This clonotype was detected ten times or more. This chain uses TRBV30 with TRBJ1-1; D is undetermined. Trimming removed 0 bases from V and 8 bases from J, with 19 bases in between. CDR1 and CDR2 from the germline V gene are GTSNPN and SVGIG (reference sequence). CDR3 length equals 15 residues. In DNA form, the CDR3 reads TGTGCCTGGAGTGTGTCGGCGGTCCTAAGGTTAGAAGCTTTCTTT. Encoded protein: CAWSVSAVLRLEAFF.

This clonotype was counted at least ten times. The chain is built from TRBV2 and TRBJ2-5; D is possibly TRBD1 (7 bases). This CDR3 has 16 residues. Germline lookup yields CDR1 SNHLY and CDR2 FYNNEI. V gave up 8 bases and J gave up 1 base, with 20 bases separating them. The CDR3 DNA reads TGTGCCAGCTTTGGACTAAAGACAGGGTTCCAAGAGACCCAGTACTTC. This translates into CASFGLKTGFQETQYF.

The sample holds many counts of this clonotype. V gene TRBV30 combines with J gene TRBJ1-1; D is unresolved. The CDR3 contains 11 residues. V lost 4 bases and J lost 1, with 4 bases in between. Germline loops: CDR1 GTSNPN, CDR2 SVGIG (reference sequence). Here the CDR3 DNA reads TGTGCCTGGAACACGAACACTGAAGCTTTCTTT. It translates to CAWNTNTEAFF.

Comments on this clonotype: A single base separates this from a much larger clone, so it may be a read error. The chain uses TRBV30 and TRBJ2-7, with D tentatively TRBD1 (6 bases). The V gene's germline CDR1 is GTSNPN and CDR2 SVGIG (reference sequence). CDR3 size: 17 residues. V lost 5 bases and J lost 4, with 27 bases in between. The CDR3 spells CAWSPAPLTGFRYEQYF. The CDR3 DNA reads as TGTGCCTGGTCCCCCGCACCACTCACAGGGTTTCGATACGAGCAGTACTTC.

This chain joins TRBV6-5 and TRBJ2-7; maybe TRBD2 (6 bases). The V and J ends lost 3 bases and 6 bases respectively, with 12 bases between them. The CDR3 loop spans 13 amino acids. Germline V gene data show CDR1 as MNHEY and CDR2 as SVGAGI. The CDR3 loop is CASSYGSGREQYF. DNA of the CDR3: TGTGCCAGCAGTTATGGTAGCGGCCGCGAGCAGTACTTC.

The chain carries TRBV11-1 and TRBJ2-2; 8 bases are a match to TRBD2. This CDR3 comprises 16 residues. From germline, CDR1 is SGHAT and CDR2 FQDESV (reference sequence). V shed 4 bases and J 0 bases; nucleotides not matched to a gene: 4. The DNA for the CDR3 is TGTGCCAGCAGCTCGTTAGCGGGACCGAACACCGGGGAGCTGTTTTTT. Translated, it gives CASSSLAGPNTGELFF.

The sample holds a few counts of this clonotype. The genes are TRBV28 and TRBJ2-7; D uncertain. The CDR3 has 14 residues. CDR1 MDHEN and CDR2 SYDVKM come from the germline V gene. The V and J ends lost 1 base and 2 bases respectively, with 9 bases between them. The CDR3 loop reads CASSLFLDAYEQYF. The CDR3 coding sequence is TGTGCCAGCAGTTTATTCCTCGACGCCTACGAGCAGTACTTC.

This chain joins TRBV6-1 and TRBJ2-7; the match to TRBD1 covers 10 bases. With 6 bases clipped from V and 5 bases from J, the junction kept 4 bases outside the gene matches. From germline, CDR1 is MNHNS and CDR2 SASEGT. The CDR3 has 13 residues. The CDR3 DNA reads TGTGCCAGCAGGACGACAGGGGGCGACGAGCAGTACTTC. Translated: CASRTTGGDEQYF.

This clonotype was seen ten or more times. This sequence joins TRBV6-5 and TRBJ2-2; the D call may be TRBD1 or TRBD2 (5 bases each). The V and J ends lost 4 bases and 3 bases respectively, with 18 bases between them. The CDR3 consists of 17 residues. Germline CDR1 reads MNHEY; CDR2 reads SVGAGI. CDR3 region: CASSSSPFGADTGELFF. For the CDR3, the DNA is TGTGCCAGCAGTTCCTCCCCGTTCGGGGCGGACACCGGGGAGCTGTTTTTT.

Comment on this clonotype: A much larger clonotype is one base distant, so this may be a read error. V gene TRBV10-3 combines with J gene TRBJ2-7, with 8 bases that match TRBD1. Germline CDR1 is ENHRY and CDR2 is SYGVKD. This CDR3 has 15 residues. The CDR3: CAISESRDRIWERYF. Written as DNA, the CDR3 is TGTGCCATCAGTGAGTCCAGGGACAGGATCTGGGAGCGGTACTTC.

A remark on this clonotype: A much bigger clone sits one base away, suggesting this may be a read error. The chain employs TRBV28 and TRBJ1-1; a weak D match, TRBD1 (5 bases). V was shortened by 8 bases and J by 10 bases, with 14 bases between the two germline ends. Germline CDR1 reads MDHEN; CDR2 reads SYDVKM. This CDR3 spans 11 amino acids. CDR3 DNA: TGTGCCAGCCGGTCAGGGCCCGGAGCTTTCTTT. This gives the protein CASRSGPGAFF.

The chain has TRBV5-1 and TRBJ2-5, with D possibly TRBD1 on 5 matching bases. Trimming cost V 1 base and J 4 bases, with 11 bases left between them. The CDR3 spans 14 residues. Germline loops: CDR1 SGHRS, CDR2 YFSETQ. CDR3 residues: CASSLIPRVETQYF. DNA of the CDR3: TGCGCCAGCAGCTTGATTCCCAGGGTAGAGACCCAGTACTTC.

This sequence joins TRBV7-2 and TRBJ2-7; D might be TRBD2 (6 bases). Looked up from germline, CDR1 is SGHTA and CDR2 is FQGNSA. The CDR3 is made up of 15 amino acids. Trimming removed 0 bases at V and 3 bases at J, with 12 bases between. This CDR3 is CASSLAGGSGYEQYF. As DNA, the CDR3 is TGTGCCAGCAGCTTAGCGGGAGGTAGCGGCTACGAGCAGTACTTC.

This clonotype was seen ten or more times. The chain recombines TRBV28 with TRBJ1-5; possibly TRBD1 for D (5 bases). Trimming removed 6 bases from V and 0 bases from J, with 18 bases in between. CDR3 size: 17 residues. Germline V gene lookup returns CDR1 MDHEN and CDR2 SYDVKM. The CDR3 protein is CASSPDRVLYSNQPQHF. CDR3 nucleotide sequence: TGTGCCAGCAGCCCTGACAGAGTACTTTATAGCAATCAGCCCCAGCATTTT.

This clonotype was seen ten or more times. In DNA form, the CDR3 reads TGTGCCAGCAGCTTAAGCTGGACAGGGGATTCCTACGAGCAGTACTTC. Translation gives CASSLSWTGDSYEQYF. This chain uses TRBV11-2 with TRBJ2-7; 9 bases are a match to TRBD1. V lost 2 bases and J lost 1; bases outside the gene matches: 6. This CDR3 is 16 amino acids long. The germline V gene has CDR1 SGHAT and CDR2 FQNNGV.

This clonotype has a count of ten or more. The chain links TRBV12-3 or TRBV12-4 to TRBJ2-7; 10 bases are shared with TRBD1. V lost 6 bases to trimming and J lost 2 bases; unmatched junction nucleotides: 7. CDR3 length: 15 amino acids. The CDR3: CASSRFDRGPYEQYF. Here the CDR3 DNA reads TGTGCCAGCAGCCGGTTCGACAGGGGGCCCTACGAGCAGTACTTC.

This clonotype was recorded many times. This chain joins TRBV6-5 and TRBJ1-5; 11 bases are a match to TRBD1. Germline-derived CDR1 and CDR2 are MNHEY and SVGAGI. The V gene end was trimmed by 6 bases and the J gene end by 7 bases; junction bases not matched to a gene: 8. This CDR3 contains 15 residues. CDR3 DNA: TGTGCCAGCAGCCCCGGACAGGGGGCGCGGCAGCCCCAGCATTTT. Translated: CASSPGQGARQPQHF.

This clonotype occurred many times. The V gene is TRBV29-1, the J gene TRBJ2-7; 7 bases fit TRBD1. The CDR3 totals 13 residues. Germline CDR1 reads SQVTM; CDR2 reads ANQGSEA. The trim removed 6 bases at V and 1 base at J, leaving 6 bases unmatched. CDR3 amino acids: CSVSRDSSYEQYF. The CDR3 bases are TGCAGCGTCTCTCGGGACAGTTCCTACGAGCAGTACTTC.

The chain uses TRBV6-5 and TRBJ2-6; D is ambiguous. Trimming removed 1 base at V and 0 bases at J, with 4 bases between. CDR3 length equals 15 residues. From germline, CDR1 is MNHEY and CDR2 SVGAGI. The CDR3 region is CASSYFYSGANVLTF. CDR3 bases: TGTGCCAGCAGTTACTTCTACTCTGGGGCCAACGTCCTGACTTTC.

The chain joins TRBV24-1 to TRBJ1-1; TRBD1 matches 8 bases. Germline V lookup: CDR1 KGHDR, CDR2 SFDVKD. V was pared by 7 bases and J by 4 bases, with 7 bases of the junction left unmatched. There are 14 residues in the CDR3. CDR3 in amino acids: CATRAGGGGTEAFF. DNA for the CDR3: TGTGCCACCAGGGCAGGGGGCGGGGGCACTGAAGCTTTCTTT.

This clonotype was observed many times. V is TRBV6-1 and J is TRBJ2-7; D tentatively fits TRBD1 or TRBD2 (5 bases each). Trimming left V 2 bases short and J 5 bases short, with 13 bases between. CDR1 and CDR2 (germline): MNHNS, SASEGT. This CDR3 has 14 amino acids. CDR3 residues: CASSEWGYRDEQYF. CDR3 sequence (DNA): TGTGCCAGCAGTGAATGGGGGTATCGGGACGAGCAGTACTTC.

This clonotype came up many times. J is TRBJ2-7 and V is TRBV6-2 or TRBV6-3, with TRBD2 matching 8 bases. V dropped 5 bases and J dropped 3; count of bases not matched to a gene: 15. CDR3 length: 17 residues. The germline CDR1 and CDR2 sequences are MNHEY and SVGEGT. The CDR3 reads CASSPPPGLVKVYEQYF. In DNA, the CDR3 is TGTGCCAGCAGTCCTCCCCCGGGACTAGTTAAAGTCTACGAGCAGTACTTC.

This clonotype was recorded a few times. Just one base apart from a much larger clone, this may be a read error. The chain is built from TRBV7-9 and TRBJ1-2; D gene uncertain. CDR1 and CDR2 from the germline V gene are SEHNR and FQNEAQ (reference sequence). This CDR3 contains 14 residues. The V and J ends lost 2 bases and 5 bases respectively, with 12 bases between them. CDR3 residues: CASSLSEQLYGYTF. Written as DNA, the CDR3 is TGTGCCAGCAGCTTAAGCGAGCAGCTATATGGCTACACCTTC.

This clonotype was counted at least ten times. V is TRBV6-5 and J is TRBJ2-2, with 9 positions matching TRBD1. After removal of 6 bases from V and 6 bases from J, the junction contained 17 bases not matched to a gene. The germline CDR1 and CDR2 sequences are MNHEY and SVGAGI. This CDR3 comprises 18 residues. DNA of the CDR3: TGTGCCAGCAGCCGCAGGCCTAAGGGACAGGGTGCGGCCGGGGAGCTGTTTTTT. Amino acid sequence: CASSRRPKGQGAAGELFF.

In its sample, this clonotype was seen many times. In DNA, the CDR3 is TGTGCCATCATCAGCTCTAATTCACCCCTCCACTTT. Encoded protein: CAIISSNSPLHF. The chain combines TRBV10-3 with TRBJ1-6; D ambiguous. Germline V gene lookup returns CDR1 ENHRY and CDR2 SYGVKD. Deletions cut 7 bases from V and 6 bases from J, with 7 bases between. This CDR3 contains 12 residues.

This clonotype was seen a handful of times. The V and J genes are TRBV19 and TRBJ2-7; 12 bases agree with TRBD1. The CDR3 consists of 14 residues. Unmatched junction bases numbered 4, after V lost 4 bases and J lost 6 bases. The germline V gene encodes CDR1 LNHDA and CDR2 SQIVND (reference sequence). This CDR3 is CASSSRDRGREQYF. As DNA, the CDR3 is TGTGCCAGTAGTAGTCGGGACAGGGGGCGCGAGCAGTACTTC.

This clonotype was seen many times. The chain couples TRBV7-8 to TRBJ2-7; no reliable D call. V was pared by 5 bases and J by 2 bases, with 7 bases between. The germline V gene encodes CDR1 SGHVS and CDR2 FQNEAQ. This CDR3 contains 12 residues. The chain's CDR3 is CASSRSAYEQYF. The CDR3 DNA reads as TGTGCCAGCAGCCGCAGCGCCTACGAGCAGTACTTC. The full variable domain, in which reference TRBV7-8 and TRBJ2-7 provide the parts outside the CDR3, is GAGVSQSPRYKVAKRGQDVALRCDPISGHVSLFWYQQALGQGPEFLTYFQNEAQLDKSGLPSDRFFAERPEGSVSTLKIQRTQQEDSAVYLCASSRSAYEQYFGPGTRLTVT.

This clonotype was seen ten or more times. The rearrangement uses TRBV19 and TRBJ2-7; the D is unclear. The CDR3 length is 15 residues. Trimming left V 3 bases short and J 4 bases short, with 16 bases between. In germline, CDR1 is LNHDA, CDR2 SQIVND (reference sequence). The CDR3 sequence: CASSMSASTPYEQYF. The CDR3 nucleotides read TGTGCCAGTAGTATGTCTGCTTCGACCCCTTACGAGCAGTACTTC.

This clonotype turned up a few times. A much bigger clone sits one base away, suggesting this may be a read error. The genes are TRBV30 and TRBJ2-5; maybe TRBD2 (6 bases). V was clipped by 3 bases and J by 5 bases, with 16 bases between them. The germline V gene encodes CDR1 GTSNPN and CDR2 SVGIG (reference sequence). This CDR3 contains 14 residues. The CDR3 sequence is CAWSPLPRGETQYF. The CDR3 nucleotides read TGTGCCTGGAGCCCGTTGCCCCGGGGGGAGACCCAGTACTTC.

This clonotype was recorded many times. The chain recombines TRBV19 with TRBJ2-7, with 8 nucleotides matching TRBD2. V was pared by 5 bases and J by 4 bases, with 10 bases of the junction left unmatched. Germline V gene data show CDR1 as LNHDA and CDR2 as SQIVND (reference sequence). There are 15 residues in the CDR3. The CDR3: CASSPPPGRGYEQYF. Written as DNA, the CDR3 is TGTGCCAGTAGTCCCCCCCCCGGGAGGGGATACGAGCAGTACTTC.